A single sample gave rise to the 5 T cell receptor beta chains below, sequenced in a study of identical twins. TCRdb processed the 5' RACE reads anew with MiXCR; each CDR3 protein has one entry. There are fewer than 250,000 distinct CDR3 sequences in the sample; roughly a tenth occur only once, and 5.1% lies in the top ten. The specimen was memory (CD45RO+) T cells sorted from blood. Source of these receptors: a woman in her late teens or twenties in good health.

This clonotype has more than one count but fewer than ten. This chain uses TRBV20-1 with TRBJ2-5; D unresolved. The CDR3 is made up of 13 amino acids. V was shortened by 5 bases and J by 2 bases, with 12 bases between the two germline ends. Germline values: CDR1 DFQATT, CDR2 SNEGSKA (reference sequence). The CDR3 DNA follows: TGCAGTGCTGGAAGGACGTCACAAGAGACCCAGTACTTC. It translates to CSAGRTSQETQYF.

The chain uses TRBV3-1 and TRBJ2-3, with D unclear. The CDR3 totals 12 residues. CDR1 and CDR2 (germline): LGHDT, YNNKEL (reference sequence). Trimming pared 4 bases from V and 6 bases from J, leaving 8 bases between. The CDR3 sequence is CASSPDWDTQYF. The DNA of the CDR3 is TGTGCCAGCAGCCCCGACTGGGATACGCAGTATTTT.

A few counts support this clonotype. The chain joins TRBV4-2 to TRBJ2-1; TRBD2 might be the D (5 bases). The CDR3 covers 13 residues. V gave up 1 base and J gave up 10 bases, with 11 bases separating them. The germline V gene has CDR1 LGHNA and CDR2 YNFKEQ. CDR3 sequence (DNA): TGTGCCAGCAGCCAAGGTTCGGCTAGCGAGCAGTTCTTC. Its protein is CASSQGSASEQFF.

J is TRBJ1-2 and V is TRBV5-1, with D maybe TRBD1 (5 bases). This CDR3 has 14 amino acids. Trimming took 0 bases from V and 3 from J, leaving 9 bases between them. Looked up from germline, CDR1 is SGHRS and CDR2 is YFSETQ. Here the CDR3 reads CASSLDTGYYGYTF. The CDR3 region has the DNA TGCGCCAGCAGCTTGGACACAGGATACTATGGCTACACCTTC.

The CDR3 DNA sequence: TGTGCCAGCAGCCATGCTCCTTTAGGAGATACGCAGTATTTT. Encoded protein: CASSHAPLGDTQYF. This sequence joins TRBV3-1 and TRBJ2-3; no definite D call. The germline V and J ends were trimmed by 3 bases and 5 bases, with 12 bases remaining between them. Germline values: CDR1 LGHDT, CDR2 YNNKEL (reference sequence). This CDR3 is 14 amino acids long.